The rows below give T cell receptor beta chains drawn from one sample of a study of cytomegalovirus exposure and HLA in healthy donors. Profiling relied on immunoSEQ multiplex PCR, and the TCRdb table lists in-frame clones only, not all of them. This sample has roughly 150,000 clones, with around 75% found just once. The material sequenced was PBMCs. Receptors originate from a man aged 18 to 30 in good health and CMV-seropositive. Each CDR3 is given with its conserved first and last residue. The order of the fields is clone size, V gene, D gene, J gene, CDR3 DNA, CDR3 protein. The D gene is left open where the match is weak. Only part of the rows carry a size: once, few, many, or a class if the clone is expanded.

clone size: .
V gene: TRBV9
D gene: .
J gene: TRBJ1-2
CDR3 DNA: TGTGCCAGCAGTCCCTCCCCGGGAACAGCCTATGGCTACACCTTC
CDR3 protein: CASSPSPGTAYGYTF

clone size: .
V gene: TRBV27
D gene: .
J gene: TRBJ2-7
CDR3 DNA: TGTGCCAGCAGTTTATCCACCACAGCCCAGCAGTACTTC
CDR3 protein: CASSLSTTAQQYF

clone size: .
V gene: TRBV11-2
D gene: TRBD2
J gene: TRBJ2-7
CDR3 DNA: TGTGCCAGCAGCTTAGTAGTTGGGGCTAGCGGGAGGGCAAGGGAGCAGTACTTC
CDR3 protein: CASSLVVGASGRAREQYF

clone size: .
V gene: TRBV19
D gene: TRBD2
J gene: TRBJ2-7
CDR3 DNA: TGTGCCAGTAGTATTAGCGGGAGTGCGTACGAGCAGTACTTC
CDR3 protein: CASSISGSAYEQYF

clone size: .
V gene: TRBV28
D gene: .
J gene: TRBJ1-4
CDR3 DNA: TGTGCCAGCAGTTTAGCCGGACAGCTCCTTAATGAAAAACTGTTTTTT
CDR3 protein: CASSLAGQLLNEKLFF

clone size: .
V gene: TRBV25-1
D gene: TRBD2
J gene: TRBJ2-7
CDR3 DNA: TGTGCCAGCAGTCCCGCCGGGCCGGGAGGGGCCTACGAGCAGTACTTC
CDR3 protein: CASSPAGPGGAYEQYF

clone size: .
V gene: TRBV7-2
D gene: .
J gene: TRBJ1-2
CDR3 DNA: TGTGCCAGCAGCCCTCGTTCGGATGGCTACACCTTC
CDR3 protein: CASSPRSDGYTF

clone size: .
V gene: TRBV2
D gene: TRBD1
J gene: TRBJ2-1
CDR3 DNA: TGTGCCAGCACGAAAGACGCCGGGACAGGGGGTTTCAATGAGCAGTTCTTC
CDR3 protein: CASTKDAGTGGFNEQFF

clone size: .
V gene: TRBV6-4
D gene: .
J gene: TRBJ1-2
CDR3 DNA: TGTGCCAGGTGGGGAGACCACTATGGCTACACCTTC
CDR3 protein: CARWGDHYGYTF

clone size: .
V gene: TRBV19
D gene: TRBD1
J gene: TRBJ1-5
CDR3 DNA: TGTGCCAGTACCTCGGGACAGGACCAGCATTTT
CDR3 protein: CASTSGQDQHF

clone size: .
V gene: TRBV21-1
D gene: .
J gene: TRBJ2-1
CDR3 DNA: TGTGCCAGCAGCAAAGAGGAGGGGTTGAATGAGCAGTTCTTC
CDR3 protein: CASSKEEGLNEQFF

clone size: few
V gene: TRBV7-2
D gene: .
J gene: TRBJ2-1
CDR3 DNA: TGTGCCAGCAGCTTAGGGGGTGGGGCAGAGCAGTTCTTC
CDR3 protein: CASSLGGGAEQFF

clone size: .
V gene: TRBV5-1
D gene: TRBD1
J gene: TRBJ1-1
CDR3 DNA: TGCGCCAGCAGCGTGGGACAGGGGGCTGAAGCTTTCTTT
CDR3 protein: CASSVGQGAEAFF

clone size: .
V gene: TRBV7-9
D gene: .
J gene: TRBJ2-5
CDR3 DNA: TGTGCCAGCAGCCGACCGGACTCTCGGGCAGAGACCCAGTACTTC
CDR3 protein: CASSRPDSRAETQYF

clone size: few
V gene: TRBV5-1
D gene: TRBD2
J gene: TRBJ2-7
CDR3 DNA: TGCGCCAGCAGCTTGGAAGAAGGCAGCGGGAGGCGGAGCTCCTACGAGCAGTACTTC
CDR3 protein: CASSLEEGSGRRSSYEQYF

clone size: .
V gene: TRBV18
D gene: TRBD1
J gene: TRBJ2-1
CDR3 DNA: TGTGCCAGCTCACCGGACAGGGTGAATGAGCAGTTCTTC
CDR3 protein: CASSPDRVNEQFF

clone size: once
V gene: TRBV28
D gene: TRBD1
J gene: TRBJ1-4
CDR3 DNA: TGTGCCAGCATCTTGGGACAGGGAGGCGGGGATCTTTTTTTT
CDR3 protein: CASILGQGGGDLFF

clone size: .
V gene: TRBV28
D gene: TRBD1
J gene: TRBJ1-5
CDR3 DNA: TGTGCCAGCAGCCTGGACAGGGTACAGCCCCAGCATTTT
CDR3 protein: CASSLDRVQPQHF

clone size: .
V gene: TRBV30
D gene: .
J gene: TRBJ2-5
CDR3 DNA: TGTGCCTGGAGTGTTGGATCCGATTGGCGTGGAGGGGAGACCCAGTACTTC
CDR3 protein: CAWSVGSDWRGGETQYF

clone size: .
V gene: TRBV27
D gene: .
J gene: TRBJ2-3
CDR3 DNA: TGTGCCAGCAGCCGGACTAGCACAGATACGCAGTATTTT
CDR3 protein: CASSRTSTDTQYF

clone size: .
V gene: TRBV7-3
D gene: .
J gene: TRBJ2-3
CDR3 DNA: TGTGCCAGTTCAAGTCTAGCAAGCACAGATACGCAGTATTTT
CDR3 protein: CASSSLASTDTQYF

clone size: .
V gene: TRBV5-1
D gene: .
J gene: TRBJ1-5
CDR3 DNA: TGCGCCAGCAGCCCGACGGGACTTAGCGATCAGCCCCAGCATTTT
CDR3 protein: CASSPTGLSDQPQHF

clone size: .
V gene: TRBV9
D gene: TRBD2
J gene: TRBJ2-5
CDR3 DNA: TGTGCCAGCAGCCGGCGGGGTAGCGGGAGGGAGACCCAGTACTTC
CDR3 protein: CASSRRGSGRETQYF

clone size: .
V gene: TRBV19
D gene: .
J gene: TRBJ2-5
CDR3 DNA: TGTGCCAGTAGTAATGGGAGGTTAGAGACCCAGTACTTC
CDR3 protein: CASSNGRLETQYF

clone size: .
V gene: TRBV2
D gene: .
J gene: TRBJ1-1
CDR3 DNA: TGTGCCAGCAGGGTAACAGCTGAAGCTTTCTTT
CDR3 protein: CASRVTAEAFF